These T cell receptor beta chains were read from a single sample in a study of T cells in Graves' hyperthyroidism and ophthalmopathy. MiXCR, run by TCRdb on the multiplex PCR reads, gives a single entry per CDR3 protein. The sample lists approximately 600,000 distinct CDR3 sequences; around 16% were seen once. The sample consisted of blood. Receptors were obtained from a woman aged 25 to 39 with Graves' hyperthyroidism. The CDR3 runs from the conserved cysteine through the conserved F or W. The order of the fields is clone size, D gene, J gene, V gene, CDR3 length, CDR3 DNA, CDR3 protein. A D gene is named only where the DNA matches it firmly. Clone size is stated in some rows and not others, as once, few, many or a class when expanded.

>many|NA|TRBJ1-1|TRBV29-1|13
TGCAGCGTTGAGGACGGTTTCTGGTTTGAAGCTTTCTTT
CSVEDGFWFEAFF
>NA|NA|TRBJ2-2|TRBV5-8|15
TGTGCCAGCAGCCACCGGGCTGTCGACACCGGGGAGCTGTTTTTT
CASSHRAVDTGELFF
>NA|TRBD2|TRBJ2-1|TRBV27|15
TGTGCCAGCAGTTTAAGCGGGAGGTATATTGATGAGCAGTTCTTC
CASSLSGRYIDEQFF
>few|NA|TRBJ2-2|TRBV6-2/TRBV6-3|17
TGTGCCAGCAGTTACGTTGAGGGCGGGATTGGCACCGGGGAGCTGTTTTTT
CASSYVEGGIGTGELFF
>NA|NA|TRBJ1-4|TRBV25-1|15
TGTGCCAGCAACCCTAACGGGGCCAGTAGTGGAAAACTGTTTTTT
CASNPNGASSGKLFF
>many|NA|TRBJ2-7|TRBV9|13
TGTGCCAGCAGCGTCGATGGGGTGGACGAGCAGTACTTC
CASSVDGVDEQYF
>many|TRBD2|TRBJ2-1|TRBV3-1|16
TGTGCCAGCAGCCCTGAAGCGGGAGGAGTTTACAATGAGCAGTTCTTC
CASSPEAGGVYNEQFF
>many|TRBD2|TRBJ2-3|TRBV24-1|13
TGTGCCACCACTAGCGGGACCACAGATACGCAGTATTTT
CATTSGTTDTQYF
>many|NA|TRBJ2-5|TRBV20-1|14
TGCAGTGCTAGAGAGAGGGCTTTCCAAGAGACCCAGTACTTC
CSARERAFQETQYF
>many|NA|TRBJ1-1|TRBV6-2/TRBV6-3|15
TGTGCCAGCAGTTACACCGGGAGAATGGGAGCTGAAGCTTTCTTT
CASSYTGRMGAEAFF
>few|NA|TRBJ1-3|TRBV5-1|14
TGCGCCAGCAGCACCCAGACAGGTGGAAACACCATATATTTT
CASSTQTGGNTIYF
>many|NA|TRBJ1-1|TRBV27|13
TGTGCCAGCAGTACCAGCCCGGGCAATGAAGCTTTCTTT
CASSTSPGNEAFF
>many|NA|TRBJ1-1|TRBV19|13
TGTGCCAGTAAGGAGGGGAAAGACACTGAAGCTTTCTTT
CASKEGKDTEAFF
>few|TRBD2|TRBJ2-2|TRBV11-2|18
TGTGCCAGCAGCTGGCCTGGGACTAGCGGGAGTTGGACCGGGGAGCTGTTTTTT
CASSWPGTSGSWTGELFF
>once|NA|TRBJ2-2|TRBV5-4|15
TGTGCCAGCAGCCTGCTGACCCGGAACACCGGGGAGCTGTTTTTT
CASSLLTRNTGELFF
>NA|TRBD1|TRBJ2-3|TRBV9|16
TGTGCCAGCACGCACCCCCGGGACAGCTCCACAGATACGCAGTATTTT
CASTHPRDSSTDTQYF
>many|NA|TRBJ2-7|TRBV7-2|13
TGTGCCAGCAGCTTGACAACGCCTTACGAGCAGTACTTC
CASSLTTPYEQYF
>NA|TRBD1|TRBJ2-3|TRBV13|17
TGTGCCAGCAGCTTAGACGGACAGGACCAAATCACAGATACGCAGTATTTT
CASSLDGQDQITDTQYF
>few|TRBD2|TRBJ2-2|TRBV13|16
TGTGCCAGCAGCTTAGGAGCGGGAGGGCAGTCCGGGGAGCTGTTTTTT
CASSLGAGGQSGELFF
>NA|NA|TRBJ2-1|TRBV4-3|17
TGCGCCAGCAGCCAATCTACCGGGACGGAAATCTACAATGAGCAGTTCTTC
CASSQSTGTEIYNEQFF
>NA|NA|TRBJ2-7|TRBV4-2|16
TGTGCCAGCAGCCCTGCGGTCGGGGCCTTCTCCTACGAGCAGTACTTC
CASSPAVGAFSYEQYF
>many|NA|TRBJ1-5|TRBV30|15
TGTGCCTGGAGTGTAGGGGCGTTTAGCAATCAGCCCCAGCATTTT
CAWSVGAFSNQPQHF
>many|NA|TRBJ2-4|TRBV2|14
TGTGCCAGCAGTCTTTCGCCCCAGGTGAACATTCAGTACTTC
CASSLSPQVNIQYF
>once|NA|TRBJ2-1|TRBV9|15
TGTGCCAGCACCCCGGTCACAGGGTGGGACAATGAGCAGTTCTTC
CASTPVTGWDNEQFF
>NA|NA|TRBJ2-2|TRBV7-2|18
TGTGCCAGCAGCTTAGAGGTCCCGGCGAGCGGGCTTACCGGGGAGCTGTTTTTT
CASSLEVPASGLTGELFF
>NA|TRBD1|TRBJ1-5|TRBV6-2/TRBV6-3|13
TGTGCCAGCACGGGACAGGCATATCAGCCCCAGCATTTT
CASTGQAYQPQHF